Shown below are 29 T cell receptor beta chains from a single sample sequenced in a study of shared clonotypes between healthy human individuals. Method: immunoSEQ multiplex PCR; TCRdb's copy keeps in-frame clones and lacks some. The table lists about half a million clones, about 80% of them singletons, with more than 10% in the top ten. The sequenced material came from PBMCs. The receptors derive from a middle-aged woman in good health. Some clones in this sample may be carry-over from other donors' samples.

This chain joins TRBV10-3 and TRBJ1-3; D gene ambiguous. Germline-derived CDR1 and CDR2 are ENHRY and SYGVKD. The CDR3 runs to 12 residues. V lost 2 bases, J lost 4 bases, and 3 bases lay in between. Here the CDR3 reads CAISEGGNTIYF. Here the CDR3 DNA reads TGTGCCATCAGTGAGGGGGGAAACACCATATATTTT.

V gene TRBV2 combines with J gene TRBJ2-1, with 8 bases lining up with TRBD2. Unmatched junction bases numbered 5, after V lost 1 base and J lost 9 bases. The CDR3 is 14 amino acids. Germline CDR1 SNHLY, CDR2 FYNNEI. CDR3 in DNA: TGTGCCAGCAGTGAAGTAGCGGGGAGGGGTGAGCAGTTCTTC. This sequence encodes CASSEVAGRGEQFF.

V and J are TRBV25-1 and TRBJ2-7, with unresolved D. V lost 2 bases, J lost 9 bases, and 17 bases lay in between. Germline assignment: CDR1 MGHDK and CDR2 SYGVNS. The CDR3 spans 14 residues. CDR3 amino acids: CASSEALEWAGQYF. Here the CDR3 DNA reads TGTGCCAGCAGTGAAGCATTGGAATGGGCTGGGCAGTACTTC.

The CDR3 DNA reads TGTGCCAGCTCAAACAGGGGGACGGGGAGCTACGAGCAGTACTTC. Its translation is CASSNRGTGSYEQYF. This chain uses TRBV18 with TRBJ2-7; TRBD1 aligns across 8 bases. Trimming took 5 bases from V and 3 from J; bases not matched to a gene: 9. The CDR3 sequence is 15 residues long. Looked up from germline, CDR1 is KGHSH and CDR2 is LQKENI.

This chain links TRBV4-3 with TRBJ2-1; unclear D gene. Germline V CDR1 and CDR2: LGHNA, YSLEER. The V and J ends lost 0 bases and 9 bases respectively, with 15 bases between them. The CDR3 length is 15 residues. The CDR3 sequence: CASSQESLSDREQFF. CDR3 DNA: TGCGCCAGCAGCCAAGAATCACTCTCTGATCGTGAGCAGTTCTTC.

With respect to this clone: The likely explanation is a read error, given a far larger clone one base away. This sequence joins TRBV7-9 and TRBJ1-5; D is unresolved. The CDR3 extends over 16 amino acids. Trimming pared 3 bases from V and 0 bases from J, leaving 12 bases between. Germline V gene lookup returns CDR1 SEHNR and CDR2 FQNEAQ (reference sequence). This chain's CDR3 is CASSFPRSGSNQPQHF. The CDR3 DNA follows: TGTGCCAGCAGCTTCCCCCGGAGCGGTAGCAATCAGCCCCAGCATTTT.

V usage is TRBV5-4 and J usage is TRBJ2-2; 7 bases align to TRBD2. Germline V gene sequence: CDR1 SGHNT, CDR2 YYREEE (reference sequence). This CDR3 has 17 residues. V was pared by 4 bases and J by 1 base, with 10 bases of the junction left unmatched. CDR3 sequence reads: CASSTEPGTMNTGELFF. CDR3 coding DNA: TGTGCCAGCAGCACTGAACCCGGGACTATGAACACCGGGGAGCTGTTTTTT.

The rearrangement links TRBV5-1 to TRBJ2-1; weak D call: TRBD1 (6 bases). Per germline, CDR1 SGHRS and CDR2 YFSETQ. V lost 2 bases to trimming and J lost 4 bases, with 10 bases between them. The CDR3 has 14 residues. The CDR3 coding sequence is TGCGCCAGCAGCTTCCTGGACAGTTACAATGAGCAGTTCTTC. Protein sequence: CASSFLDSYNEQFF.

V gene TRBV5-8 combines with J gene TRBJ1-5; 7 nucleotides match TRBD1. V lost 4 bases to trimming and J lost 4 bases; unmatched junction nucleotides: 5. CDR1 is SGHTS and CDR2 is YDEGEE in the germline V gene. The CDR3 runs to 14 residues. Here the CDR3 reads CASSIGQVNQPQHF. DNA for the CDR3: TGTGCCAGCAGCATAGGACAGGTAAATCAGCCCCAGCATTTT.

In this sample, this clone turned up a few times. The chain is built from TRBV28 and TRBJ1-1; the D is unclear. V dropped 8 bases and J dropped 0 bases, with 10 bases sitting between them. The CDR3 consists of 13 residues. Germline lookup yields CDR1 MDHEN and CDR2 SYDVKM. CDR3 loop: CASRRRLNTEAFF. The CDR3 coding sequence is TGTGCCAGCCGGAGGAGGTTGAACACTGAAGCTTTCTTT.

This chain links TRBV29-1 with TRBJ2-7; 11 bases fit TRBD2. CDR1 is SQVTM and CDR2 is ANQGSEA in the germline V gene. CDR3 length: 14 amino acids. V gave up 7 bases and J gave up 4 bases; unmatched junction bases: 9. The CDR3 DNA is TGCAGCGCAAAACTAGCGGGAGCAGGTTACGAGCAGTACTTC. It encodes CSAKLAGAGYEQYF.

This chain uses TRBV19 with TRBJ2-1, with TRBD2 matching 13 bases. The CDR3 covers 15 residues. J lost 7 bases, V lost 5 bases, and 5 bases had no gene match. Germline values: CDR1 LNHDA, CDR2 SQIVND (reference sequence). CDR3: CASSWTSGSLNEQFF. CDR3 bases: TGTGCCAGTAGTTGGACTAGCGGGAGTTTAAATGAGCAGTTCTTC.

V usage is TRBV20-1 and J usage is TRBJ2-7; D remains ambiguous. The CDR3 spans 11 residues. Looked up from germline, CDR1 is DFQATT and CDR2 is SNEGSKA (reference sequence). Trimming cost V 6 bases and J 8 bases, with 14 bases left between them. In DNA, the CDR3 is TGCAGTGCACCGAACGGTCCCAAGCAGTACTTC. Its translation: CSAPNGPKQYF.

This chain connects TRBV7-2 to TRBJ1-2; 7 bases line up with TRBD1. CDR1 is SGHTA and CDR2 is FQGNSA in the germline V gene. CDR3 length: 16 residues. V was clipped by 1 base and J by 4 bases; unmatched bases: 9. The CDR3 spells CASSLVVGGAIYGYTF. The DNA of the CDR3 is TGTGCCAGCAGCTTAGTAGTAGGGGGCGCGATCTATGGCTACACCTTC.

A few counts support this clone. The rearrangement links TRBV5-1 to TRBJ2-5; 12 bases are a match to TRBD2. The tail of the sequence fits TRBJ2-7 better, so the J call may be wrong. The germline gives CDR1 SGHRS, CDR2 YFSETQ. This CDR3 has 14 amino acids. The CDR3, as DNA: TGCGCCAGCAGCGCTAGCGGGAGGGAACACGAGCAGTACTTC. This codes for CASSASGREHEQYF.

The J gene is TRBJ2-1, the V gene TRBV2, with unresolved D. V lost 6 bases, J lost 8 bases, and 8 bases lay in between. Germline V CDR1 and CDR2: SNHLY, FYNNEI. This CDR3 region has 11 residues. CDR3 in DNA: TGTGCCAGCAGAACAAGTTATGAGCAGTTCTTC. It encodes CASRTSYEQFF.

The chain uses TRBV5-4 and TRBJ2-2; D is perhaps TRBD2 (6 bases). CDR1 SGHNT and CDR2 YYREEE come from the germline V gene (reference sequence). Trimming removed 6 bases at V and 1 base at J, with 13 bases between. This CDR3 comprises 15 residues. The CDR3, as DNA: TGTGCCAGCACGGGCGGGACCCGGAACACCGGGGAGCTGTTTTTT. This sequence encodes CASTGGTRNTGELFF.

The CDR3 DNA is TGCGCCAGCAGCCAAGTAAGGGATCAGCCCCAGCATTTT. Its protein product is CASSQVRDQPQHF. The V and J genes are TRBV4-3 and TRBJ1-5; D is uncertain. With 1 base removed from V and 5 bases from J, the gap between germline ends came to 6 bases. The CDR3 has 13 amino acids. From germline, CDR1 is LGHNA and CDR2 YSLEER.

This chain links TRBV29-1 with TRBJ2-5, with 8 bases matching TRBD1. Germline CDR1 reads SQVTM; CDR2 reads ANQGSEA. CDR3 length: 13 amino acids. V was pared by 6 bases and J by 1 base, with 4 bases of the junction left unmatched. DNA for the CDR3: TGCAGCGTCCGAGGACAGGGCCAAGAGACCCAGTACTTC. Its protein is CSVRGQGQETQYF.

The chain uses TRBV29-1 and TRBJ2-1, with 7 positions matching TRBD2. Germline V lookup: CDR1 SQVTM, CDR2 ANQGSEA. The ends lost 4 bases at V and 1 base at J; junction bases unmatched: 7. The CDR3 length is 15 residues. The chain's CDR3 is CSVVEASGSYNEQFF. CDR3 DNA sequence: TGCAGCGTTGTGGAAGCTAGCGGATCCTACAATGAGCAGTTCTTC.

This CDR3 is CASSWTSGAPYEQYF. The CDR3, as DNA: TGCGCCAGCAGCTGGACTAGCGGAGCCCCCTACGAGCAGTACTTC. The V and J genes are TRBV5-1 and TRBJ2-7, with TRBD2 identical over 10 bases. This CDR3 contains 15 residues. The germline gives CDR1 SGHRS, CDR2 YFSETQ. Trimming cost V 3 bases and J 2 bases; bases outside gene matches: 5.

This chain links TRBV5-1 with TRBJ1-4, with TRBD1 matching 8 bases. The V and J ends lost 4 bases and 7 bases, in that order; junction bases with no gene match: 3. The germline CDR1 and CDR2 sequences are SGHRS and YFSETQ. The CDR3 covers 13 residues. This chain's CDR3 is CASSQGAAEKLFF. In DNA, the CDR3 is TGCGCCAGCAGCCAGGGGGCGGCTGAAAAACTGTTTTTT.

In DNA, the CDR3 is TGTGCCAGCAGCTTACAGTGGGGGGTCCTGGGCTACACCTTC. Protein product: CASSLQWGVLGYTF. This sequence joins TRBV13 and TRBJ1-2; maybe TRBD1 (5 bases). With 2 bases removed from V and 8 bases from J, the gap between germline ends came to 15 bases. Germline V gene lookup returns CDR1 PRHDT and CDR2 FYEKMQ (reference sequence). This CDR3 spans 14 amino acids.

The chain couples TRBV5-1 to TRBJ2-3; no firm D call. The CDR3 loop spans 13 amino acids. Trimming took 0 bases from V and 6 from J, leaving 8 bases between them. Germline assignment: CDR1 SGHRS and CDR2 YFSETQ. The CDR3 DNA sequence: TGCGCCAGCAGCTTGGCTACCATCGATACGCAGTATTTT. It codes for CASSLATIDTQYF.

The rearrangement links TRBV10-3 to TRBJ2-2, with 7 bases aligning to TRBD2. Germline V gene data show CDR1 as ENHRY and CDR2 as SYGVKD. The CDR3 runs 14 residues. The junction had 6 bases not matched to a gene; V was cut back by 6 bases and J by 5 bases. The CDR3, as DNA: TGTGCCATCAGGGGCGGGAGTATGACCGGGGAGCTGTTTTTT. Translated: CAIRGGSMTGELFF.

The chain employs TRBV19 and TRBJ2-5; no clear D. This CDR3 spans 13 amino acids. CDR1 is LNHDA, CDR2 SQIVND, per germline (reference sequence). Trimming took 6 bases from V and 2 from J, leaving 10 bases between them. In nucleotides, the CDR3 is TGTGCCAGTAGCTCCAATCGTCAAGAGACCCAGTACTTC. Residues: CASSSNRQETQYF.

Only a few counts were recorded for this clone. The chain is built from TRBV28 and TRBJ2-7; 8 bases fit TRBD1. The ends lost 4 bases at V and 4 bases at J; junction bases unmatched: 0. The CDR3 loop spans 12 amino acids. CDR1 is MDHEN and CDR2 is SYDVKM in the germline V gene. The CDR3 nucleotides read TGTGCCAGCAGTTGGGACAGGTACGAGCAGTACTTC. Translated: CASSWDRYEQYF. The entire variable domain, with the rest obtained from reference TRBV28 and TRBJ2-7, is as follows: DVKVTQSSRYLVKRTGEKVFLECVQDMDHENMFWYRQDPGLGLRLIYFSYDVKMKEKGDIPEGYSVSREKKERFSLILESASTNQTSMYLCASSWDRYEQYFGPGTRLTVT.

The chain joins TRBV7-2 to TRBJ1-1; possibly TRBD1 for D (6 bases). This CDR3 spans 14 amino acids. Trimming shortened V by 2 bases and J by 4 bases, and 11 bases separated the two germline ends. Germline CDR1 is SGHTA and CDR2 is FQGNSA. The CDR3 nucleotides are TGTGCCAGCAGCTTAACTTTGGGGGCCACTGAAGCTTTCTTT. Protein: CASSLTLGATEAFF. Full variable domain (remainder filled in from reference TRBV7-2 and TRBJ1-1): GAGVSQSPSNKVTEKGKDVELRCDPISGHTALYWYRQSLGQGLEFLIYFQGNSAPDKSGLPSDRFSAERTGGSVSTLTIQRTQQEDSAVYLCASSLTLGATEAFFGQGTRLTVV.

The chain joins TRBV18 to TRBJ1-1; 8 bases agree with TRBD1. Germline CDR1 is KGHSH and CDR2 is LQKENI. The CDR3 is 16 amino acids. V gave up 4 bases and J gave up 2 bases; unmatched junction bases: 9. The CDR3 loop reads CASSLNGGQANTEAFF. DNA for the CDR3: TGTGCCAGCTCACTAAACGGGGGACAGGCCAACACTGAAGCTTTCTTT.